This T cell receptor beta chain appears in the sequencing data of a study of cytotoxic CD8 clonotypes in ibrutinib-treated CLL. Study as a whole: Response sampling occurred after a median 12 months of treatment (range 6 to 36).

Overall study results and limits: Ibrutinib response saw clonality rise, and progression saw it return toward baseline. Under therapy, public clonotypes either contracted or stayed stable, and they were uncommon.

This clone has a count of ten or more. Antigen: not known. The CDR3 has 13 residues. Between the trimmed V and J ends, which lost 8 bases and 7 bases, there was a span of 12 bases. Germline V CDR1 and CDR2: MNHNS, SASEGT. Produced via immunoSEQ multiplex PCR; TCRdb's table is partial and in-frame only. Of approximately 100,000 clones in the sample, about 78% are singletons; the top ten hold under 35%. V is TRBV6-1 and J is TRBJ1-6; possibly TRBD1 for D (6 bases). The sequence was collected from a human donor with chronic lymphocytic leukemia. The specimen was PBMCs, collected after 12 months of ibrutinib treatment. In DNA, the CDR3 is TGTGCCAGCCGAACAACAGGGAATTCACCCCTCCACTTT. This encodes CASRTTGNSPLHF.